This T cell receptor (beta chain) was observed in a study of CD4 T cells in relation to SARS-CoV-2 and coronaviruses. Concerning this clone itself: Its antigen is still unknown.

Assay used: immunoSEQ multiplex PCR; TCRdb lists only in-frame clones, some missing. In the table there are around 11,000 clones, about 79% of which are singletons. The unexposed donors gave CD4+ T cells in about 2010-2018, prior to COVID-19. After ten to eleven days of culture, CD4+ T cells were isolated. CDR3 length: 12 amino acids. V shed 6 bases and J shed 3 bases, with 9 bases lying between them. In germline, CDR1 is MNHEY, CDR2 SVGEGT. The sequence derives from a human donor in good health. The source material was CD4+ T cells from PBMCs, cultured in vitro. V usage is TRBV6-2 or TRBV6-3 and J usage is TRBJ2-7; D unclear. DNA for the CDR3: TGTGCCAGCAGCCGCTTGGGCTACGAGCAGTACTTC. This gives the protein CASSRLGYEQYF.